Presented here are 11 T cell receptor beta chains from one specimen sequenced in a study of T cell changes during pregnancy in multiple sclerosis (dated by TCRdb to the late 2010s). Receptors were amplified or captured by the immunoSEQ multiplex PCR assay. This is the immuneACCESS table as TCRdb keeps it, with only in-frame sequences that have V and J called. A part of the clones is gone; compared with another copy, unresolved V genes explain less than half, and the rest is unexplained. This sample is represented by about 81,000 clones; about 94% of them were singletons. Approximately 2.4% of the sample lies in the top ten. The starting material was peripheral blood, obtained in the third trimester of pregnancy. The receptors were sampled from a female donor with multiple sclerosis, enrolled in a pregnancy study.

The CDR3 DNA reads TGTGCCAGCAGGGATGACAGGGTTTCACCCCTCCACTTT. This encodes CASRDDRVSPLHF. The chain joins TRBV2 to TRBJ1-6, with 7 bases lining up with TRBD1. V lost 6 bases and J lost 9; bases outside the gene matches: 5. Germline V CDR1 and CDR2: SNHLY, FYNNEI. This CDR3 has 13 amino acids.

The chain links TRBV19 to TRBJ2-3, with a weak D call TRBD2 (5 bases). The V gene's germline CDR1 is LNHDA and CDR2 SQIVND (reference sequence). V was cut by 8 bases and J by 4 bases, with 10 bases left in between. This CDR3 contains 12 residues. The CDR3 DNA sequence: TGTGCCAGTGGACTCAGGTCAGATACGCAGTATTTT. Residues: CASGLRSDTQYF.

The chain has TRBV11-3 and TRBJ1-2; 7 nucleotides agree with TRBD1. CDR1 and CDR2 from the germline V gene are SGHNT and YENEEA. The trim removed 2 bases at V and 8 bases at J, leaving 11 bases unmatched. This CDR3 has 15 amino acids. The chain's CDR3 is CASSLTKEQGSGYTF. CDR3 nucleotides: TGTGCCAGCAGCTTAACTAAAGAACAGGGGTCGGGCTACACCTTC.

This rearrangement joins TRBV5-8 to TRBJ1-2; D possibly corresponds to TRBD1 (5 bases). This CDR3 has 15 amino acids. CDR1 and CDR2 (germline): SGHTS, YDEGEE. Trimming took 0 bases from V and 4 from J, leaving 13 bases between them. CDR3 in amino acids: CASSLVGPGVYGYTF. The DNA for the CDR3 is TGTGCCAGCAGCTTGGTTGGTCCGGGGGTCTATGGCTACACCTTC.

This chain connects TRBV18 to TRBJ1-1; a possible D gene is TRBD1 (5 bases). The CDR3 loop spans 21 amino acids. V was trimmed by 0 bases and J by 1 base, leaving 27 bases between them. The germline CDR1 and CDR2 sequences are KGHSH and LQKENI. The CDR3 DNA is TGTGCCAGCTCACCACCGGGGGACTACGTGCCCCCACGGACGTCGAACACTGAAGCTTTCTTT. Encoded protein: CASSPPGDYVPPRTSNTEAFF.

The CDR3 spells CSGVAEGTEAFF. Written as DNA, the CDR3 is TGCAGCGGTGTAGCGGAGGGCACTGAAGCTTTCTTT. The chain has TRBV29-1 and TRBJ1-1, with D unclear. The CDR3 runs to 12 residues. Germline values: CDR1 SQVTM, CDR2 ANQGSEA. Trimming pared 7 bases from V and 4 bases from J, leaving 13 bases between.

This chain connects TRBV11-2 to TRBJ2-2; D unclear. There are 14 residues in the CDR3. The V gene's germline CDR1 is SGHAT and CDR2 FQNNGV. V was clipped by 1 base and J by 4 bases, with 7 bases between them. CDR3 DNA sequence: TGTGCCAGCAGCTTAGTACGGTCCACCGGGGAGCTGTTTTTT. As protein: CASSLVRSTGELFF.

This sequence joins TRBV5-4 and TRBJ1-6; perhaps TRBD1 as D (5 bases). Germline V gene lookup returns CDR1 SGHNT and CDR2 YYREEE (reference sequence). The CDR3 contains 14 residues. The V end was cut by 4 bases, the J end by 8 bases, with 13 bases between. In nucleotides, the CDR3 is TGTGCCAGCAGCCGCGGGACTCAAGATTCACCCCTCCACTTT. Amino acid sequence: CASSRGTQDSPLHF.

The chain combines TRBV7-8 with TRBJ2-1, with 11 nucleotides matching TRBD2. There are 14 residues in the CDR3. Trimming cost V 3 bases and J 8 bases; bases outside gene matches: 3. The germline gives CDR1 SGHVS, CDR2 FQNEAQ. The CDR3 loop is CASSFLAGGHEQFF. For the CDR3, the DNA is TGTGCCAGCAGCTTTCTAGCGGGGGGACATGAGCAGTTCTTC.

The V gene is TRBV2, the J gene TRBJ2-3, with 12 nucleotides matching TRBD2. The CDR3 has 15 amino acids. V gave up 8 bases and J gave up 6 bases; unmatched junction bases: 9. Germline V gene data show CDR1 as SNHLY and CDR2 as FYNNEI. CDR3 DNA sequence: TGTGCCAGCCTCTCGACTAGCGGGGGCATGGATACGCAGTATTTT. This sequence encodes CASLSTSGGMDTQYF.

The rearrangement joins TRBV28 to TRBJ2-5, with TRBD1 matching over 8 bases. V dropped 3 bases and J dropped 4; count of bases not matched to a gene: 7. Germline CDR1 and CDR2: MDHEN and SYDVKM. The CDR3 covers 15 residues. The CDR3 nucleotides are TGTGCCAGCAGTTTGTACAGGGGGGTGGTAGAGACCCAGTACTTC. Its translation is CASSLYRGVVETQYF.